The 7 T cell receptor beta chains in this list originate from one sample, sequenced in a study of blood T cell repertoires in COVID-19. Clones were read by immunoSEQ multiplex PCR, and TCRdb kept only the in-frame ones, dropping some. The sample has under 200,000 clones; 74% are singletons. The sequenced sample consisted of peripheral blood. The receptors come from a woman older than 75 with acute or convalescent COVID-19.

The J gene is TRBJ2-2, the V gene TRBV7-2; TRBD2 matches at 8 bases. The CDR3 length is 15 residues. Per germline, CDR1 SGHTA and CDR2 FQGNSA. V was pared by 6 bases and J by 6 bases, with 9 bases of the junction left unmatched. The CDR3 coding sequence is TGTGCCAGCAGTCAAGTGAATAGCGGGGCCGGGGAGCTGTTTTTT. It codes for CASSQVNSGAGELFF. The variable domain in full, completed from reference TRBV7-2 and TRBJ2-2, reads GAGVSQSPSNKVTEKGKDVELRCDPISGHTALYWYRQSLGQGLEFLIYFQGNSAPDKSGLPSDRFSAERTGGSVSTLTIQRTQQEDSAVYLCASSQVNSGAGELFFGEGSRLTVL.

V usage is TRBV5-6 and J usage is TRBJ2-3, with a weak D call TRBD2 (5 bases). The CDR3 runs 19 residues. The germline V gene encodes CDR1 SGHDT and CDR2 YYEEEE. V gave up 0 bases and J gave up 4 bases, with 24 bases separating them. CDR3 DNA sequence: TGTGCCAGCAGCTTGGTGCGTGGGAGTAGGTTGAGTCTACCAGATACGCAGTATTTT. As protein: CASSLVRGSRLSLPDTQYF.

The chain couples TRBV27 to TRBJ2-7, with a possible D match to TRBD1 (5 bases). The germline V and J ends were trimmed by 3 bases and 4 bases, with 10 bases remaining between them. The CDR3 totals 13 residues. In germline, CDR1 is MNHEY, CDR2 SMNVEV (reference sequence). CDR3 coding DNA: TGTGCCAGCAGTTTTCAGGGATCTTACGAGCAGTACTTC. Translating gives CASSFQGSYEQYF.

The genes are TRBV18 and TRBJ1-1, with D tentatively TRBD1 (6 bases). The germline V gene encodes CDR1 KGHSH and CDR2 LQKENI. Trimming took 3 bases from V and 3 from J, leaving 23 bases between them. This CDR3 contains 18 residues. For the CDR3, the DNA is TGTGCCAGCTCACCGTTTAAACTCGACAGGTTGTCTGACACTGAAGCTTTCTTT. Amino acids: CASSPFKLDRLSDTEAFF.

This clone was counted between two and nine times. The rearrangement uses TRBV27 and TRBJ1-5; TRBD1 matches at 8 bases. Germline CDR1 and CDR2: MNHEY and SMNVEV (reference sequence). V was pared by 4 bases and J by 3 bases, with 5 bases of the junction left unmatched. The CDR3 loop spans 15 amino acids. This CDR3 is CASSSPGGFNQPQHF. The CDR3 DNA is TGTGCCAGCAGTTCGCCAGGGGGCTTCAATCAGCCCCAGCATTTT.

The chain carries TRBV29-1 and TRBJ2-5; the D gene is possibly TRBD1 (5 bases). The germline V and J ends were trimmed by 5 bases and 1 base, with 11 bases remaining between them. The germline gives CDR1 SQVTM, CDR2 ANQGSEA. The CDR3 is made up of 13 amino acids. CDR3 protein: CSVIRVSQETQYF. The CDR3 DNA reads as TGCAGCGTTATCAGGGTGAGCCAAGAGACCCAGTACTTC.

The chain's CDR3 is CASGSGLAPEQFF. CDR3 in DNA: TGTGCCAGCGGATCGGGACTAGCGCCCGAGCAGTTCTTC. The chain has TRBV27 and TRBJ2-1, with 10 bases that match TRBD2. V lost 8 bases and J lost 10; bases outside the gene matches: 8. The CDR3 covers 13 residues. The V gene's germline CDR1 is MNHEY and CDR2 SMNVEV (reference sequence).